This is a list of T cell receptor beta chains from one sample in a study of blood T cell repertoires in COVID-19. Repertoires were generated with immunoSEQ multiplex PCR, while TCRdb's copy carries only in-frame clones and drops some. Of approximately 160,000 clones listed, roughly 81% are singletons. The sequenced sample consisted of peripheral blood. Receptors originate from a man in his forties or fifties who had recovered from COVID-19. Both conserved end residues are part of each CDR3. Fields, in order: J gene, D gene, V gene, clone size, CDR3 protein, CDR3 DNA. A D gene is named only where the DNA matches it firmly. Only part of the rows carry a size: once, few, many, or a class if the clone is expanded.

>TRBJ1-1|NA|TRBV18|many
CASSPQTGTEAFF
TGTGCCAGCTCACCACAAACAGGGACCGAAGCTTTCTTT
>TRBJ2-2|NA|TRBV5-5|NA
CASSLLSSNTGELFF
TGTGCCAGCAGCTTGTTGTCCTCGAACACCGGGGAGCTGTTTTTT
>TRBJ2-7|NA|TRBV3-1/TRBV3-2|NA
CASSQAGADEQYF
TGTGCCAGCAGCCAAGCAGGGGCGGACGAGCAGTACTTC
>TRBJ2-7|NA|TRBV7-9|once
CASSPRTAVYEQYF
TGTGCCAGCAGCCCCCGGACAGCTGTATACGAGCAGTACTTC
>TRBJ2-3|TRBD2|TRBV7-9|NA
CASSRGGTDTQYF
TGTGCCAGCAGCCGGGGGGGCACAGATACGCAGTATTTT
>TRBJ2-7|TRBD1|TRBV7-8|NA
CASSFPGTGYEQYF
TGTGCCAGCAGCTTTCCCGGGACAGGCTACGAGCAGTACTTC
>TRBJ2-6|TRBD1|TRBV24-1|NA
CAVSTGAGANVLTF
TGTGCCGTCTCGACAGGGGCTGGGGCCAACGTCCTGACTTTC
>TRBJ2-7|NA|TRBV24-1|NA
CATSVLLPSSEQYF
TGTGCCACCAGTGTTCTCCTCCCCTCCAGCGAGCAGTACTTC
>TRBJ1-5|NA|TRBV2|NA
CASGQQSNQPQHF
TGTGCCAGCGGACAGCAGAGCAATCAGCCCCAGCATTTT
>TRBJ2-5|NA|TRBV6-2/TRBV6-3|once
CASSYSTEDDVQETQYF
TGTGCCAGCAGTTACTCGACGGAGGACGACGTCCAAGAGACCCAGTACTTC
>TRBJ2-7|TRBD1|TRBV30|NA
CAWRLGGQGAKQYF
TGTGCCTGGAGATTGGGGGGACAGGGGGCTAAGCAGTACTTC
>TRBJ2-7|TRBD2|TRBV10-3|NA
CATGGGDEQYF
TGTGCCACCGGGGGGGGCGACGAGCAGTACTTC
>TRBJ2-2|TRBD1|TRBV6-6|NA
CASSPTSRDRTTGELFF
TGTGCCAGCAGTCCTACGTCTAGGGACAGGACCACCGGGGAGCTGTTTTTT
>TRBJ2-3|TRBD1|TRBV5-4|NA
CASRQTGADTQYF
TGTGCCAGCAGGCAAACAGGGGCAGATACGCAGTATTTT
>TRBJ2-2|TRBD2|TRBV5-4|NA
CASSSHWTRNTGELFF
TGTGCCAGCAGCTCCCATTGGACTAGAAACACCGGGGAGCTGTTTTTT
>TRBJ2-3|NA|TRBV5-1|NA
CASSLAGTDTQYF
TGCGCCAGCAGCTTGGCCGGGACAGATACGCAGTATTTT
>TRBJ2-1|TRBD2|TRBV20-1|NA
CSASISGTSYNEQFF
TGCAGTGCTAGTATTAGCGGGACCTCCTACAATGAGCAGTTCTTC
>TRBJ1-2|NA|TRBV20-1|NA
CSARRGDGYTF
TGCAGTGCTAGACGGGGGGATGGCTACACCTTC
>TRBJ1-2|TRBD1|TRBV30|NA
CALGTEPLLWGYTF
TGTGCCCTGGGGACAGAACCTTTACTATGGGGCTACACCTTC
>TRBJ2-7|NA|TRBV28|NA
CASEEMTAPYEQYF
TGTGCCAGCGAAGAGATGACAGCGCCCTACGAGCAGTACTTC
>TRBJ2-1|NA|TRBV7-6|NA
CASSQGLRQFF
TGTGCCAGCAGCCAGGGACTGCGGCAGTTCTTC
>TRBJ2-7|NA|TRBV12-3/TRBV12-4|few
CASSQGTSYEQYF
TGTGCCAGCAGTCAGGGGACCTCCTACGAGCAGTACTTC
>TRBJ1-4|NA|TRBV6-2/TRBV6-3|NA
CASSSGFFRVGLFF
TGTGCCAGCAGTTCGGGGTTCTTCCGAGTGGGACTGTTTTTT
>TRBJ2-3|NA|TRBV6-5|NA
CASSYSQGGDTQYF
TGTGCCAGCAGTTACAGCCAGGGTGGAGATACGCAGTATTTT
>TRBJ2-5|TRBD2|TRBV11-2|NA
CASSFPGLAETQYF
TGTGCCAGCAGCTTTCCGGGACTAGCGGAGACCCAGTACTTC
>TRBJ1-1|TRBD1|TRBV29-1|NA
CSVRRTGGASQAEAFF
TGCAGCGTTAGAAGGACAGGGGGCGCAAGTCAGGCTGAAGCTTTCTTT
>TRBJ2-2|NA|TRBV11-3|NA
CASTSRTGELFF
TGTGCCAGCACCTCTAGGACCGGGGAGCTGTTTTTT
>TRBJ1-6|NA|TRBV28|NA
CASIAGYNSPLHF
TGTGCCAGCATTGCGGGGTATAATTCACCCCTCCACTTT
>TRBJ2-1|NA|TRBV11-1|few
CASSLHGELSDEQFF
TGTGCCAGCAGCTTACACGGGGAGTTATCAGATGAGCAGTTCTTC
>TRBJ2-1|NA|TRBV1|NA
CTSSQSTDRGRYQRRRFF
TGCACCAGCAGCCAAAGCACCGACAGGGGACGCTACCAACGTCGAAGGTTCTTC
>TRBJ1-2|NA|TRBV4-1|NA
CASSQDPGGKTVGGYTF
TGCGCCAGCAGCCAAGACCCTGGGGGCAAAACGGTAGGCGGCTACACCTTC
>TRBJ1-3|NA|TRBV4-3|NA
CASSPRGQRISGNTIYF
TGCGCCAGCAGCCCGCGTGGACAGCGAATCTCTGGAAACACCATATATTTT
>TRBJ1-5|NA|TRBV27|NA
CASSLAGNQPQHF
TGTGCCAGCAGTTTAGCGGGCAATCAGCCCCAGCATTTT